This TCR beta chain was captured in a study of human T cells and chemical hapten exposure. The overall study: A 2 cm by 2 cm inner upper arm patch received 2% DPC for sensitization. The study, taken as a whole, reports: Relative to control repertoires, expanded TCRs gave rise to significantly more large CDR3 similarity clusters.

CDR1 and CDR2 from the germline V gene are SGHAT and FQNNGV. This CDR3 region has 12 residues. Between the trimmed V and J ends, which lost 6 bases and 7 bases, there was a span of 7 bases. Note on this clonotype: No antigen is known for it.

MiXCR, applied by TCRdb to the RACE reads, yields one record per CDR3 protein. The sample lists about 82,000 distinct CDR3 sequences; over 10% were seen once. Time point of the sample: patch test 3, about 24 weeks after DPC sensitization. Treatment: therapeutic diphenylcyclopropenone sensitization with weekly scalp DPC. Here the sequenced sample was whole blood, taken in connection with sensitization to the hapten diphenylcyclopropenone (DPC). This clonotype was sampled from a woman aged 45-60 years with alopecia areata. Some clones in this sample may be carry-over from other donors' samples. The chain recombines TRBV11-2 with TRBJ1-6; D call uncertain. The CDR3 DNA follows: TGTGCCAGCAGACTGGGGAATTCACCCCTCCACTTT. It yields the protein CASRLGNSPLHF.